Reported below is one T cell receptor (beta chain). The antigen remains undetermined. The data derive from a study of OX40 agonist ivuxolimab in advanced cancers. Study-level information: With a range of about 23 to 90, age averaged approximately 60 years, and more than 75% were male.

This table comes from immunoSEQ multiplex PCR, and its TCRdb copy is limited to in-frame clones, with some not included. The table includes about 80,000 clones, 70% to 90% detected once. Trimming pared 5 bases from V and 2 bases from J, leaving 13 bases between. CDR3 size: 16 residues. Germline-derived CDR1 and CDR2 are SGHTA and FQGNSA. General study points: Some of the nonresponding patients also showed low levels of normalized T-cell clonal expansion.

This chain connects TRBV7-2 to TRBJ1-6; perhaps TRBD1 as D (6 bases). The sequencing used CD4+ or CD8+ T cells sorted from blood, collected in a trial of the OX40 agonist ivuxolimab. The receptor comes from an adult with an advanced solid tumor such as melanoma, head and neck, liver or kidney cancer. CDR3 region: CASSLTGQTYNSPLHF. The DNA of the CDR3 is TGTGCCAGCAGCCTTACAGGGCAGACCTATAATTCACCCCTCCACTTT.